These 13 T cell receptor beta chains originate from one sample sequenced in a study of CD8 T cells in Susac syndrome. RNA, at about 0.5 to 1 ug, was reverse transcribed with random hexamers. TCRdb passed the immunoSEQ multiplex PCR reads through MiXCR, listing each CDR3 protein once. Among roughly 200,000 distinct CDR3 sequences, just under 95% were seen once, and the ten largest hold 0.09% to 0.1%. The sample consisted of CD4+ T cells from PBMCs. These receptors were obtained from a human donor with Susac syndrome.

This clonotype was seen once. V is TRBV18 and J is TRBJ1-5; D may be TRBD1 (5 bases). Trimming shortened V by 3 bases and J by 0 bases, and 12 bases separated the two germline ends. The germline gives CDR1 KGHSH, CDR2 LQKENI. This CDR3 is 16 amino acids long. The CDR3 sequence is CASSPPGQGSNQPQHF. CDR3 DNA sequence: TGTGCCAGCTCACCCCCAGGGCAGGGTAGCAATCAGCCCCAGCATTTT.

J is TRBJ2-7 and V is TRBV20-1, with D hard to call. Trimming removed 0 bases from V and 0 bases from J, with 12 bases in between. This CDR3 spans 15 amino acids. In germline, CDR1 is DFQATT, CDR2 SNEGSKA (reference sequence). This chain's CDR3 is CSARDMKGSSYEQYF. The CDR3 coding sequence is TGCAGTGCTAGAGATATGAAGGGTTCCTCCTACGAGCAGTACTTC.

V gene TRBV27 combines with J gene TRBJ2-1, with D tentatively TRBD2 (6 bases). The CDR3 has 15 amino acids. V gave up 3 bases and J gave up 7 bases, with 16 bases separating them. Germline values: CDR1 MNHEY, CDR2 SMNVEV (reference sequence). DNA for the CDR3: TGTGCCAGCAGTTTGATGGGCGGGATAGGAAATGAGCAGTTCTTC. It specifies CASSLMGGIGNEQFF.

The chain couples TRBV27 to TRBJ1-2; 9 nucleotides align to TRBD1. Germline loops: CDR1 MNHEY, CDR2 SMNVEV (reference sequence). This CDR3 contains 15 residues. Trimming at V came to 6 bases and at J to 4 bases, leaving 9 bases not matched to a gene. The CDR3 nucleotides are TGTGCCAGCAGAGCCGGGACAGGGTCCTTCTATGGCTACACCTTC. Amino acid sequence: CASRAGTGSFYGYTF.

The chain couples TRBV20-1 to TRBJ2-7; weak D call: TRBD2 (5 bases). CDR3 length equals 11 residues. CDR1 DFQATT and CDR2 SNEGSKA come from the germline V gene (reference sequence). Trimming removed 6 bases from V and 2 bases from J, with 8 bases in between. CDR3 bases: TGCAGTGCCCCGAGGGCCTACGAGCAGTACTTC. This translates into CSAPRAYEQYF.

The chain is built from TRBV12-3 or TRBV12-4 and TRBJ1-2; D gene unclear. The CDR3 has 11 amino acids. Trimming stripped 6 bases from V and 6 bases from J, with 8 bases between. In DNA form, the CDR3 reads TGTGCCAGCAGGGCTGGAGATGGCTACACCTTC. Amino acids: CASRAGDGYTF.

The rearrangement uses TRBV4-1 and TRBJ1-1; 8 nucleotides match TRBD1. Germline values: CDR1 MGHRA, CDR2 YSYEKL. The CDR3 has 15 residues. With 4 bases clipped from V and 3 bases from J, the junction kept 7 bases outside the gene matches. The CDR3 region is CASSRSDRVDTEAFF. CDR3 DNA sequence: TGCGCCAGCAGCCGTTCGGACAGGGTGGACACTGAAGCTTTCTTT.

The gene calls are TRBV4-2 and TRBJ2-4; 7 bases align to TRBD2. Germline V CDR1 and CDR2: LGHNA, YNFKEQ. The CDR3 covers 15 residues. V trimming: 4 bases; J trimming: 8 bases; junction bases outside the gene matches: 11. The CDR3 spells CASSLVSGGNDIQYF. CDR3 bases: TGTGCCAGCAGCCTCGTTTCCGGGGGGAATGACATTCAGTACTTC.

The chain combines TRBV6-1 with TRBJ1-5, with 7 nucleotides matching TRBD1. J was trimmed by 4 bases and V by 5 bases; bases with no gene match: 8. The CDR3 runs to 15 residues. Germline V gene lookup returns CDR1 MNHNS and CDR2 SASEGT. The CDR3 reads CASSTRTGGNQPQHF. CDR3 nucleotides: TGTGCCAGCAGTACCCGGACAGGTGGTAATCAGCCCCAGCATTTT.

The chain recombines TRBV29-1 with TRBJ1-2, with 7 positions matching TRBD1. Trimming removed 6 bases from V and 3 bases from J; junction bases left unmatched: 13. The germline V gene encodes CDR1 SQVTM and CDR2 ANQGSEA. This CDR3 has 15 amino acids. CDR3 region: CSVDRGDRDYYGYTF. The CDR3, as DNA: TGCAGCGTCGATCGGGGGGACAGAGACTACTATGGCTACACCTTC.

The rearrangement links TRBV6-6 to TRBJ1-2; D is undetermined. The CDR3 length is 11 residues. V lost 2 bases, J lost 8 bases, and 6 bases lay in between. In germline, CDR1 is MNHNY, CDR2 SVGAGI (reference sequence). The CDR3 coding sequence is TGTGCCAGCAGTTACAGGAGGGGCTACACCTTC. Encoded protein: CASSYRRGYTF.

The rearrangement links TRBV6-5 to TRBJ1-4; no reliable D call. Germline V gives CDR1 MNHEY, CDR2 SVGAGI. The V gene lost 2 bases and the J gene lost 0 bases, with 4 bases spanning the gap. The CDR3 has 14 residues. The CDR3 DNA sequence: TGTGCCAGCAGTTACGGTCCAACTAATGAAAAACTGTTTTTT. Its protein product is CASSYGPTNEKLFF.

This clonotype was picked up one time. CDR3 in DNA: TGTGCCAGCAGTTACACGCAGGGTAGCAATCAGCCCCAGCATTTT. It is translated as CASSYTQGSNQPQHF. The rearrangement uses TRBV6-6 and TRBJ1-5; a weak D match, TRBD1 (5 bases). V lost 2 bases, J lost 0 bases, and 8 bases lay in between. Germline V gene lookup returns CDR1 MNHNY and CDR2 SVGAGI (reference sequence). The CDR3 covers 15 residues.